Listed here is a single T cell receptor (beta chain). This sample was taken from a study of preoperative IRX-2 immunotherapy in early breast cancer. Clones were sequenced by immunoSEQ multiplex PCR, and TCRdb holds only the in-frame ones, with some missing. The sample consists of 7,000 to 9,500 clones, around 82% of them appearing once. Treatment defined: preoperative locoregional IRX-2 cytokine immunotherapy. This material consisted of tumor tissue, taken after IRX-2 immunotherapy. This receptor was identified in a human donor with breast cancer.

The CDR3 DNA reads TGCGCCAGCAGCCAAGACGGGAACTATGGCTACACCTTC. Translated, it gives CASSQDGNYGYTF. The genes are TRBV23-1 and TRBJ1-2; D is unresolved. TRBV23-1 is sorted into the ORF group, with uncertain function. The CDR3 consists of 13 residues. V was trimmed by 6 bases and J by 2 bases, leaving 10 bases between them.